The 3 T cell receptor beta chains presented below share a single source sample, sequenced in a study of T cells in Graves' hyperthyroidism and ophthalmopathy. RNA transcripts served as the template for amplifying TCR beta CDR3 regions. The HTBI primer set drove a first-round RT-PCR of the TCR CDR3. MiXCR was run by TCRdb on the multiplex PCR reads, yielding one entry per CDR3 protein. Found here are 600,000 to 900,000 distinct CDR3 sequences, about a sixth of them singletons; the top ten hold 8.4%. Sequencing input: blood. The source is a man aged 18 to 35 with Graves' hyperthyroidism.

V usage is TRBV30 and J usage is TRBJ1-4; D ambiguous. The germline V gene encodes CDR1 GTSNPN and CDR2 SVGIG (reference sequence). V was clipped by 1 base and J by 1 base, with 1 base between them. The length of the CDR3 is 12 residues. The CDR3 spells CAWSGTNEKLFF. CDR3 sequence (DNA): TGTGCCTGGAGTGGAACTAATGAAAAACTGTTTTTT.

Many counts were recorded for this clonotype. The V and J genes are TRBV6-1 and TRBJ2-1, with 10 bases lining up with TRBD1. Germline V gives CDR1 MNHNS, CDR2 SASEGT. Unmatched junction bases numbered 4, after V lost 4 bases and J lost 4 bases. The CDR3 has 15 residues. The CDR3 DNA follows: TGTGCCAGCAGTGGACAGGGGGCGGGGTACAATGAGCAGTTCTTC. Its protein product is CASSGQGAGYNEQFF.

This clonotype was counted only a few times. This could be a read error, since a much larger clone is one nucleotide away. The chain recombines TRBV27 with TRBJ2-1; TRBD1 is a possible D gene (6 bases). The germline CDR1 and CDR2 sequences are MNHEY and SMNVEV (reference sequence). The CDR3 length is 14 residues. The DNA of the CDR3 is TGTGCCAGCAGTACTCGGACAGCGTACAATGAGCGGTTCTTC. Translation: CASSTRTAYNERFF.